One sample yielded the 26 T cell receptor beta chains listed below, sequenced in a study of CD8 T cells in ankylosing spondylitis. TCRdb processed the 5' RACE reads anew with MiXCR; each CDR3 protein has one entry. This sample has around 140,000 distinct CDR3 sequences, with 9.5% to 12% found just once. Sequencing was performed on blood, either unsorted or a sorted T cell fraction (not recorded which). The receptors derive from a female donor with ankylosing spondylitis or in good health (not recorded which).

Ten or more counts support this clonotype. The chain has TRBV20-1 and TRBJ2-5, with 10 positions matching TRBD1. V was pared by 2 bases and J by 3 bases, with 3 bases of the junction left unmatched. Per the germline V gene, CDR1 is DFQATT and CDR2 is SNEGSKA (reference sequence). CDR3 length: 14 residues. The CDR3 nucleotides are TGCAGTGCTAGAACCGGGACAGGGGAAGAGACCCAGTACTTC. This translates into CSARTGTGEETQYF.

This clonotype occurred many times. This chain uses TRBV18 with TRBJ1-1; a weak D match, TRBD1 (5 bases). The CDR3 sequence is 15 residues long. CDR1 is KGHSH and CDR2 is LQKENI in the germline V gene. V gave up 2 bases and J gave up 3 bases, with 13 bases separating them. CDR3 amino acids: CASSPGGGPDTEAFF. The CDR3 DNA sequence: TGTGCCAGCTCACCAGGGGGGGGACCGGACACTGAAGCTTTCTTT.

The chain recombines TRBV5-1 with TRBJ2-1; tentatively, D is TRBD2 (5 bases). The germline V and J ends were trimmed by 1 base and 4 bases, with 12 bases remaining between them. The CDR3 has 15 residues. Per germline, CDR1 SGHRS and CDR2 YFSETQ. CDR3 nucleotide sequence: TGCGCCAGCAGCTTGAATGCGGGCCAGTACAATGAGCAGTTCTTC. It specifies CASSLNAGQYNEQFF.

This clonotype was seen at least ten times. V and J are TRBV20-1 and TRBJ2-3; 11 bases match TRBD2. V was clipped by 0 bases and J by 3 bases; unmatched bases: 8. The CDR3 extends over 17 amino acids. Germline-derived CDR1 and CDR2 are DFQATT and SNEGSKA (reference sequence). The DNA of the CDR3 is TGCAGTGCTAGAGATAGGGCTAGCGGGAGGAGAACAGATACGCAGTATTTT. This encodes CSARDRASGRRTDTQYF.

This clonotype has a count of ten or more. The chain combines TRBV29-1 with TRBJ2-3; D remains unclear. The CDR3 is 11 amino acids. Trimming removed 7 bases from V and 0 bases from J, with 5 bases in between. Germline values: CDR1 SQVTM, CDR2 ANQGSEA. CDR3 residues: CSGKSTDTQYF. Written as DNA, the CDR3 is TGCAGCGGGAAAAGCACAGATACGCAGTATTTT.

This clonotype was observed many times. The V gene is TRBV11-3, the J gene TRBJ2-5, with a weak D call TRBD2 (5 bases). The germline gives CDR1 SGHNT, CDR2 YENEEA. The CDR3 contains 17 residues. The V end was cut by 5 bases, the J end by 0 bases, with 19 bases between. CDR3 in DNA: TGTGCCAGCAGCGGAAATACGCGGGCCAAGTACCAAGAGACCCAGTACTTC. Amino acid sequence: CASSGNTRAKYQETQYF.

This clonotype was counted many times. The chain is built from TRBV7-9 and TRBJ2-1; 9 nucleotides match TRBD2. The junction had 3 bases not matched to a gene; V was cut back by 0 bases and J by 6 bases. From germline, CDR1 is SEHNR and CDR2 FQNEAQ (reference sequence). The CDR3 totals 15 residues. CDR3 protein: CASSLAPLAGNEQFF. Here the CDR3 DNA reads TGTGCCAGCAGCTTAGCGCCACTAGCGGGCAATGAGCAGTTCTTC.

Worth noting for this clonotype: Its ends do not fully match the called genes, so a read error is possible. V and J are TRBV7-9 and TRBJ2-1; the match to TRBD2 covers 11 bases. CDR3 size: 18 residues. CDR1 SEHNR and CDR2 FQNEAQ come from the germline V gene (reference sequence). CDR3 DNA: TGTGCCAGCAGCTTATCACTAGCGGGGGACTTCTCCTGCAATGAGCAGTTCTTC. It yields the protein CASSLSLAGDFSCNEQFF.

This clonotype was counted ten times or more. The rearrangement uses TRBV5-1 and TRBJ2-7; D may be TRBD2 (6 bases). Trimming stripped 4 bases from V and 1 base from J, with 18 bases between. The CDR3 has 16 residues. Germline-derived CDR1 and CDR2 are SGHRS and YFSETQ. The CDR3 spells CASSQTYAGTSYEQYF. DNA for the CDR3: TGCGCCAGCAGCCAGACCTACGCAGGGACTTCCTACGAGCAGTACTTC. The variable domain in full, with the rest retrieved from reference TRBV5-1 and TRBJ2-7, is KAGVTQTPRYLIKTRGQQVTLSCSPISGHRSVSWYQQTPGQGLQFLFEYFSETQRNKGNFPGRFSGRQFSNSRSEMNVSTLELGDSALYLCASSQTYAGTSYEQYFGPGTRLTVT.

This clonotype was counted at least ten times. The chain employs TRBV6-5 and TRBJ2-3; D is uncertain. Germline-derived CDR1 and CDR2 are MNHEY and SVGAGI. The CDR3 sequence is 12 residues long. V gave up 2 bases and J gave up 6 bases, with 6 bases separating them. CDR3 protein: CASSYPDDTQYF. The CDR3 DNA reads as TGTGCCAGCAGTTACCCTGATGATACGCAGTATTTT.

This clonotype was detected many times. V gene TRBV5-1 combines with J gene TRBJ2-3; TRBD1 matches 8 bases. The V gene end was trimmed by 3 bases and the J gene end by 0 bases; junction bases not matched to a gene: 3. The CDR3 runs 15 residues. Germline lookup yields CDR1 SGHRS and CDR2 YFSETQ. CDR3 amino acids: CASSWTGISTDTQYF. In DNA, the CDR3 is TGCGCCAGCAGCTGGACAGGGATAAGCACAGATACGCAGTATTTT.

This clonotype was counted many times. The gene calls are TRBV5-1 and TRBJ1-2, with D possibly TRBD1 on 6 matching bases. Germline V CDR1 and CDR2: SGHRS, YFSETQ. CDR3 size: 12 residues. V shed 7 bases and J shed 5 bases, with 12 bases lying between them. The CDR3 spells CASADQGYGYTF. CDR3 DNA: TGCGCCAGCGCCGACCAGGGGTATGGCTACACCTTC.

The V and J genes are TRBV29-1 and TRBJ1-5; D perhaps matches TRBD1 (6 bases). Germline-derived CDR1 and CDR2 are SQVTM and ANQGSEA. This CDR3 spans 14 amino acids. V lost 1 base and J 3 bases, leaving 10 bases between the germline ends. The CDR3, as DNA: TGCAGCGTTGAAGGGACAGAACCCAATCAGCCCCAGCATTTT. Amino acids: CSVEGTEPNQPQHF. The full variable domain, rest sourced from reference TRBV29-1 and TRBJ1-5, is SAVISQKPSRDICQRGTSLTIQCQVDSQVTMMFWYRQQPGQSLTLIATANQGSEATYESGFVIDKFPISRPNLTFSTLTVSNMSPEDSSIYLCSVEGTEPNQPQHFGDGTRLSIL.

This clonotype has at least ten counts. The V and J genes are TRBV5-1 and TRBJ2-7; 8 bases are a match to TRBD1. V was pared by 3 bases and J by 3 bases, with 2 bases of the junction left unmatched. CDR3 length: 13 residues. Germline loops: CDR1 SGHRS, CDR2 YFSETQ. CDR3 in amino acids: CASSSTGDYEQYF. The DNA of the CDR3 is TGCGCCAGCAGCTCGACAGGGGACTACGAGCAGTACTTC.

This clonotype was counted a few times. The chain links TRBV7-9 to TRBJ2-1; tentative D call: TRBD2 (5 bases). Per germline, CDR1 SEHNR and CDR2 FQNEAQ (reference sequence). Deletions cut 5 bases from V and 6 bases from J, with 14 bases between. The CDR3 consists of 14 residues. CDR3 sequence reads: CASSQIAKPNEQFF. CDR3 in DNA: TGTGCCAGCAGCCAAATAGCGAAACCCAATGAGCAGTTCTTC.

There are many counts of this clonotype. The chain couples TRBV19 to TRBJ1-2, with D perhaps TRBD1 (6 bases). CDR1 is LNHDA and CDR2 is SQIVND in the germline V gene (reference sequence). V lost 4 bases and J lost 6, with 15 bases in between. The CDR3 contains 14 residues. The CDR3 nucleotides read TGTGCCAGTAGTAAAACAGGGCCCGGGAATGGCTACACCTTC. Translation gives CASSKTGPGNGYTF.

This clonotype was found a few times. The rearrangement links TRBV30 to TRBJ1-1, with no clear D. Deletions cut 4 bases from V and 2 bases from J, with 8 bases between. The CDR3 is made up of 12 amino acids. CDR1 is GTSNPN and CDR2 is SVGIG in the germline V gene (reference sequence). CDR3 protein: CAWTTANTEAFF. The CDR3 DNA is TGTGCCTGGACGACTGCTAACACTGAAGCTTTCTTT.

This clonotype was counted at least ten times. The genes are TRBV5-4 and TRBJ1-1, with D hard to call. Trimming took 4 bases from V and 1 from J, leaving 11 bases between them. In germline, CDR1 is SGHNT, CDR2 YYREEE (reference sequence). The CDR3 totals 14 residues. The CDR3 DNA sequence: TGTGCCAGCAGCCTCGGCAGTGCGAACACTGAAGCTTTCTTT. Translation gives CASSLGSANTEAFF.

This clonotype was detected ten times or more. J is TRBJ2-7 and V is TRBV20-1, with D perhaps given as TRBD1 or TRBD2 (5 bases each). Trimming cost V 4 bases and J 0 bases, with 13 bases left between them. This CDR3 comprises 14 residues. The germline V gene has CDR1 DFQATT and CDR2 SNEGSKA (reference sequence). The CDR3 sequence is CSAIPGTSSYEQYF. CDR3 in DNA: TGCAGTGCTATCCCAGGGACGAGCTCCTACGAGCAGTACTTC.

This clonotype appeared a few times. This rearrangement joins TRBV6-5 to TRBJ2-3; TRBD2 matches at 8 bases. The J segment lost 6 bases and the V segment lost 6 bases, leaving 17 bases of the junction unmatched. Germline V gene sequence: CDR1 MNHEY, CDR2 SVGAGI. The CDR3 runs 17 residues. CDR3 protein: CASSSSAGSGSMDTQYF. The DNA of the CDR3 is TGTGCCAGCAGCTCCTCCGCGGGGAGCGGGAGCATGGATACGCAGTATTTT.

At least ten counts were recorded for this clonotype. The CDR3 reads CASSLVGGANEQYF. The DNA for the CDR3 is TGTGCCAGCAGCTTGGTCGGGGGCGCGAACGAGCAGTACTTC. The chain is built from TRBV5-6 and TRBJ2-7; either TRBD1 or TRBD2 may supply D (6 bases each). The germline V gene encodes CDR1 SGHDT and CDR2 YYEEEE. The CDR3 has 14 amino acids. Deletions cut 0 bases from V and 5 bases from J, with 12 bases between.

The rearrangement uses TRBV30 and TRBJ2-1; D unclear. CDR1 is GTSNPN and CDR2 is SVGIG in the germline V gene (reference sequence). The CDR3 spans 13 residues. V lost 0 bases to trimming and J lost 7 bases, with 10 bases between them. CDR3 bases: TGTGCCTGGAGTGTAGACTTGTGGAATGAGCAGTTCTTC. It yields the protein CAWSVDLWNEQFF.

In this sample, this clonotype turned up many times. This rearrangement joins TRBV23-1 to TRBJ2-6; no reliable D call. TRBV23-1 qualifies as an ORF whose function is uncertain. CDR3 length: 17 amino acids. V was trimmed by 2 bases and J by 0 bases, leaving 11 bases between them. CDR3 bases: TGCGCCAGCAGTCAACTCGCACGATCCTCTGGGGCCAACGTCCTGACTTTC. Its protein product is CASSQLARSSGANVLTF.

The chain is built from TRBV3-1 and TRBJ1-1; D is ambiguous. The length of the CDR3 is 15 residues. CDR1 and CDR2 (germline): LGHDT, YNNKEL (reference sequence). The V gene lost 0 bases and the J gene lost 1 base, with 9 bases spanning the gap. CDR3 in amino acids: CASSQDKSPNTEAFF. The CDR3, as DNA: TGTGCCAGCAGCCAAGATAAGTCACCGAACACTGAAGCTTTCTTT.

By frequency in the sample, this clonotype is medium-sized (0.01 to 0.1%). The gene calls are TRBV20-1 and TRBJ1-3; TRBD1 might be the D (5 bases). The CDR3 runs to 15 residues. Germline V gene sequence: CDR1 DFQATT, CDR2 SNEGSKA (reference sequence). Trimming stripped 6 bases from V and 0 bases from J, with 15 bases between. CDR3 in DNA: TGCAGTGCCATTGACCAGGGATACTCTGGAAACACCATATATTTT. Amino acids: CSAIDQGYSGNTIYF.

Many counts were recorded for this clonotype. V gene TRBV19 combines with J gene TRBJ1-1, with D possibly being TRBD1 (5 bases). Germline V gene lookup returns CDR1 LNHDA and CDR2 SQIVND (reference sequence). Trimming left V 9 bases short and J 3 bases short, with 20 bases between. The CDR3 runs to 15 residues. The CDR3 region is CASLPLQGADTEAFF. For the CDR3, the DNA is TGTGCCAGCCTCCCCTTGCAAGGGGCAGACACTGAAGCTTTCTTT.